The rows below give T cell receptor beta chains drawn from one sample of a study of cytomegalovirus exposure and HLA in healthy donors. TCRdb keeps only in-frame clones here, not all; method: immunoSEQ multiplex PCR. This sample has about 200,000 clones; 60% to 80% occur once, and the top ten carry around 1.8%. The sequenced material came from PBMCs. The source of these receptors is a man aged 18-30 years in good health and CMV-seronegative. Each CDR3 is given with its conserved first and last residue. The D gene is left open where the match is weak.

CDR3 protein: CASSLELAGGIHNEQFF
V gene: TRBV7-9
D gene: TRBD2

CDR3 protein: CASSPRDTEAFF
V gene: TRBV19
D gene: NA

CDR3 protein: CASSSGTGAKNIQYF
V gene: TRBV7-9
D gene: TRBD1

CDR3 protein: CASSLDTGFGETQYF
V gene: TRBV5-4
D gene: NA

CDR3 protein: CASSPSGGYNEQFF
V gene: TRBV19
D gene: TRBD2

CDR3 protein: CASTFSGLRGQETQYF
V gene: TRBV5-1
D gene: NA

CDR3 protein: CASSVATGGLASEQYF
V gene: TRBV9
D gene: TRBD2

CDR3 protein: CASSVDDRTGGSTDTQYF
V gene: TRBV9
D gene: TRBD1

CDR3 protein: CASRRGPTNTEAFF
V gene: TRBV6-4
D gene: TRBD1

CDR3 protein: CASSQDSRGLSPLHF
V gene: TRBV4-3
D gene: TRBD1

CDR3 protein: CASRKGQGHNYGYTF
V gene: TRBV28
D gene: TRBD1

CDR3 protein: CASSTGNTEAFF
V gene: TRBV27
D gene: NA

CDR3 protein: CSSSSSTGEAYGYTF
V gene: TRBV7-9
D gene: TRBD1

CDR3 protein: CASRFRGDGPYGYTF
V gene: TRBV28
D gene: NA

CDR3 protein: CASSLPLGASGNTIYF
V gene: TRBV28
D gene: NA

CDR3 protein: CASSGGVASYEQYF
V gene: TRBV6-6
D gene: TRBD2

CDR3 protein: CASSPSGTGVGEQYF
V gene: TRBV7-3
D gene: TRBD1

CDR3 protein: CASSQLAKDSLQETQYF
V gene: TRBV23-1
D gene: NA

CDR3 protein: CASTNSQGAGNIQYF
V gene: TRBV5-1
D gene: TRBD1

CDR3 protein: CASSLGWQGAIDTQYF
V gene: TRBV7-2
D gene: TRBD1

CDR3 protein: CASSQMNRVEAFF
V gene: TRBV9
D gene: NA

CDR3 protein: CASNERAVAGVWTGELFF
V gene: TRBV6-1
D gene: TRBD2